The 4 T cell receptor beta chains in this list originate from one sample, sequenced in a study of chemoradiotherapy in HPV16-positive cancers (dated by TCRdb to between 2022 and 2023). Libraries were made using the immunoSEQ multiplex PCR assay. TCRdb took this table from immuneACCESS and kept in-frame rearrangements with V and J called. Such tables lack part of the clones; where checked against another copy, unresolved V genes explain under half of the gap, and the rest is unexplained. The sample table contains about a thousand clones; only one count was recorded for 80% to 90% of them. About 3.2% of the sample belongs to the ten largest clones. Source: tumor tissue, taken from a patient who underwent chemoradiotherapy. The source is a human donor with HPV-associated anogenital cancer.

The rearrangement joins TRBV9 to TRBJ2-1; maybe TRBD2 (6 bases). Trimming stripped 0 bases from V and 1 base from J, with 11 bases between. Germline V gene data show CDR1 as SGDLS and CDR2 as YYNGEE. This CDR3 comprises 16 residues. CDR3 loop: CASSVGTTSSYNEQFF. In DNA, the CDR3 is TGTGCCAGCAGCGTAGGGACGACTAGTTCCTACAATGAGCAGTTCTTC. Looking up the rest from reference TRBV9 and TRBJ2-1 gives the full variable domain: DSGVTQTPKHLITATGQRVTLRCSPRSGDLSVYWYQQSLDQGLQFLIQYYNGEERAKGNILERFSAQQFPDLHSELNLSSLELGDSALYFCASSVGTTSSYNEQFFGPGTRLTVL.

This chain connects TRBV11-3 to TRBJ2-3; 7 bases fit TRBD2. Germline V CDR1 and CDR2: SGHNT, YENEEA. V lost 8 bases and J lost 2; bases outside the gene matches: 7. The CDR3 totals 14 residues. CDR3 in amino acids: CASSLGGATDTQYF. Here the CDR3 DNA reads TGTGCCAGCTCTTTGGGAGGGGCCACAGATACGCAGTATTTT.

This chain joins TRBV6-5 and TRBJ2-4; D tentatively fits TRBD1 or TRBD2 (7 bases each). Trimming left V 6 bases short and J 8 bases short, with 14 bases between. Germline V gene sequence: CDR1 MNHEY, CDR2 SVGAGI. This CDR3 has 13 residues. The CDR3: CASRRRGGDIQYF. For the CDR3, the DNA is TGTGCCAGCAGACGCAGGGGGGGTGACATTCAGTACTTC.

CDR3 amino acids: CASSQEFTTQYF. CDR3 DNA: TGTGCCAGCAGCCAGGAATTTACGACCCAGTACTTC. V is TRBV14 and J is TRBJ2-5; D not resolved. V lost 3 bases to trimming and J lost 7 bases, with 9 bases between them. Germline-derived CDR1 and CDR2 are SGHDN and FVKESK. The CDR3 totals 12 residues.